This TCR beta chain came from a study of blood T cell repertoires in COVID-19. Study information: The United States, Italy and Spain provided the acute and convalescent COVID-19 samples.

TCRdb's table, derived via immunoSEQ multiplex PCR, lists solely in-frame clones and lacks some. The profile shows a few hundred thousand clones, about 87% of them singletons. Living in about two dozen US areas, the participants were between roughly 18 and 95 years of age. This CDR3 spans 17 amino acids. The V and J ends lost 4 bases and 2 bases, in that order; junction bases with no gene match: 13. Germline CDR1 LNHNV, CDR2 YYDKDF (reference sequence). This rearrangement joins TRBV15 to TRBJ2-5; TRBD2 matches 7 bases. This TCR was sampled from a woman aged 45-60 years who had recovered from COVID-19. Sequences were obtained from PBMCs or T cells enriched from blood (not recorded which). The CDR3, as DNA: TGTGCCACCAGCAAAACAAACGCCGGGGGAGGGCAAGAGACCCAGTACTTC. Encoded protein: CATSKTNAGGGQETQYF.